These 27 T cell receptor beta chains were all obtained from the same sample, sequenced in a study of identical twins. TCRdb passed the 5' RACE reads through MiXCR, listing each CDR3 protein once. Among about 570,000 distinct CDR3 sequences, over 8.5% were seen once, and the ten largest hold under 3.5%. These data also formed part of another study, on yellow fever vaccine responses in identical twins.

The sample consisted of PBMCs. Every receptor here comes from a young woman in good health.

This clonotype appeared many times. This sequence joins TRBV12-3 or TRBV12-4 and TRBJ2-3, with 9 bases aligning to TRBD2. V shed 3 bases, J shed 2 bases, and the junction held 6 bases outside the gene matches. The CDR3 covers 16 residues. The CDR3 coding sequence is TGTGCCAGCAGTTTGGGGCGGGGGGGACTCACAGATACGCAGTATTTT. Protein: CASSLGRGGLTDTQYF.

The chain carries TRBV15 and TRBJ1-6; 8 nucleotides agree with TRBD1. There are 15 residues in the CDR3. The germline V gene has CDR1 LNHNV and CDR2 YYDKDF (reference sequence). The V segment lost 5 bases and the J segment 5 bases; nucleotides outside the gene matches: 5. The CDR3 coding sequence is TGTGCCACCAGCTGGACAGGGCAAAATAATTCACCCCTCCACTTT. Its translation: CATSWTGQNNSPLHF.

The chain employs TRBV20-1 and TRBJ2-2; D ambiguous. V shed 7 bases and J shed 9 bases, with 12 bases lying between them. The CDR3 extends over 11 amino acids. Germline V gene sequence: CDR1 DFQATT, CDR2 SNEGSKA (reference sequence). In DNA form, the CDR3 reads TGCAGTGTGAGGACGTCCCGGGAGCTGTTTTTT. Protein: CSVRTSRELFF.

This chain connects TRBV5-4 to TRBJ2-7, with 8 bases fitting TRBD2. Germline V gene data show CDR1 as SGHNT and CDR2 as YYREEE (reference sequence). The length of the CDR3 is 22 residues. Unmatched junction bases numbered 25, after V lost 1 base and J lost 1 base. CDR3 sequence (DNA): TGTGCCAGCAGCTTGAAGGCCGGGGCGGGAGGCCAGGCTCAAAGGGGTTCCTACGAGCAGTACTTC. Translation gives CASSLKAGAGGQAQRGSYEQYF.

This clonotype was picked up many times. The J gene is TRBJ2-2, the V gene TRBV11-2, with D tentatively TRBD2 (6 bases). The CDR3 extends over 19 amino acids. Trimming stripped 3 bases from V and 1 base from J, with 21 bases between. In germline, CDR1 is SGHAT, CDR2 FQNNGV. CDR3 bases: TGTGCCAGCAGCTTCGACACCGCGGGGCGAACCCAGAACACCGGGGAGCTGTTTTTT. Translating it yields CASSFDTAGRTQNTGELFF. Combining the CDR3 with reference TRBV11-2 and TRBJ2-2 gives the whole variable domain EAGVAQSPRYKIIEKRQSVAFWCNPISGHATLYWYQQILGQGPKLLIQFQNNGVVDDSQLPKDRFSAERLKGVDSTLKIQPAKLEDSAVYLCASSFDTAGRTQNTGELFFGEGSRLTVL.

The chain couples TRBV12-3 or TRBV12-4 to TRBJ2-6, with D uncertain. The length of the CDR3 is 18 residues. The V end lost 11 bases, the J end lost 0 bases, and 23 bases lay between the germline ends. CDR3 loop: CALSLGPQVSSGANVLTF. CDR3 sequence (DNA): TGTGCCCTCAGTTTAGGTCCCCAGGTTAGCTCTGGGGCCAACGTCCTGACTTTC.

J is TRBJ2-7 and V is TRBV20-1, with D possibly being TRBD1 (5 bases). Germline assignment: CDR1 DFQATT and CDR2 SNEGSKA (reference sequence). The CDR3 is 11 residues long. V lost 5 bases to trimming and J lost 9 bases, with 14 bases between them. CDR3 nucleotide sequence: TGCAGTGCTTATGACAGACGAGGGCAGTACTTC. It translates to CSAYDRRGQYF.

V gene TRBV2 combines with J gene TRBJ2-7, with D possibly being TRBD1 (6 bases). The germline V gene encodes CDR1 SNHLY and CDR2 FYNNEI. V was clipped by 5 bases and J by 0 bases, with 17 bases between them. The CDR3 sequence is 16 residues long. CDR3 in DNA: TGTGCCAGCAGTCTCGACCCGGGACACCTCTCCTACGAGCAGTACTTC. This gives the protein CASSLDPGHLSYEQYF.

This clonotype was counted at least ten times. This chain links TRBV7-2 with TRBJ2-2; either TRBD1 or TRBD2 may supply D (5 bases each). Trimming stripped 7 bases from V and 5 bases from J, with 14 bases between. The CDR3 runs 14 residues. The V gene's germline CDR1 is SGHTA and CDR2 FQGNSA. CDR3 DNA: TGTGCCAGCACGCTTGGGACCAAGACCGGGGAGCTGTTTTTT. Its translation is CASTLGTKTGELFF.

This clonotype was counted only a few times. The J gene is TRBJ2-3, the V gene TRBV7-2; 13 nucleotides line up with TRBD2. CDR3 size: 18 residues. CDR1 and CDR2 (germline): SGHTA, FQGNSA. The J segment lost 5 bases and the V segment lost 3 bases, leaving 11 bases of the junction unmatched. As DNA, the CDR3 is TGTGCCAGCAGCTTCGCCGGGACTAGCGGGGCCTGGGGAGATACGCAGTATTTT. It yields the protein CASSFAGTSGAWGDTQYF. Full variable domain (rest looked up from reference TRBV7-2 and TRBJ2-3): GAGVSQSPSNKVTEKGKDVELRCDPISGHTALYWYRQSLGQGLEFLIYFQGNSAPDKSGLPSDRFSAERTGGSVSTLTIQRTQQEDSAVYLCASSFAGTSGAWGDTQYFGPGTRLTVL.

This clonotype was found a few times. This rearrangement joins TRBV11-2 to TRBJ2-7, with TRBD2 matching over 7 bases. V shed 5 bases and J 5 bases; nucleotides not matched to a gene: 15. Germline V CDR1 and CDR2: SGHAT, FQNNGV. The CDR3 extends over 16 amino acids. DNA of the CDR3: TGTGCCAGCAGCGACATCGGGAGGAGTGGGTTGAACGAGCAGTACTTC. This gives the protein CASSDIGRSGLNEQYF.

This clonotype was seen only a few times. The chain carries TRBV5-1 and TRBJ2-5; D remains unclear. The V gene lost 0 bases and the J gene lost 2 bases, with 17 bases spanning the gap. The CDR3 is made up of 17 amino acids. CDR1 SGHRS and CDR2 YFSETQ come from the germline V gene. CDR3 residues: CASSLDKLRTVQETQYF. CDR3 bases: TGCGCCAGCAGCTTGGACAAACTTCGGACGGTTCAAGAGACCCAGTACTTC.

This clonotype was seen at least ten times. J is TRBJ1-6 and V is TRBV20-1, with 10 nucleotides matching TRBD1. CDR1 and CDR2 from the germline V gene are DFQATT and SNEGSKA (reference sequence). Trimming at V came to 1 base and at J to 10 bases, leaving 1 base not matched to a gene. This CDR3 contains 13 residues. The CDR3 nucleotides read TGCAGTGCTAGAGTGGACAGGGGGTCACCCCTCCACTTT. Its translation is CSARVDRGSPLHF.

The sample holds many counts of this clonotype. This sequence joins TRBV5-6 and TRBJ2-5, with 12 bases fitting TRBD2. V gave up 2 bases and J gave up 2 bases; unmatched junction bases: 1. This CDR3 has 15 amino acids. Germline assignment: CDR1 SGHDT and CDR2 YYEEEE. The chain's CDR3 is CASSFGLAGQETQYF. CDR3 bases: TGTGCCAGCAGCTTCGGACTAGCGGGGCAAGAGACCCAGTACTTC.

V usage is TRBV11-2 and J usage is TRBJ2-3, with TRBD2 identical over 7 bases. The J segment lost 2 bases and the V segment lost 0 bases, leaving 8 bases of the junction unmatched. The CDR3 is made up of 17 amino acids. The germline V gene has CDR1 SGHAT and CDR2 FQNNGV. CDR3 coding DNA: TGTGCCAGCAGCTTAGATGCCGGGGGACTATTCACAGATACGCAGTATTTT. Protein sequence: CASSLDAGGLFTDTQYF.

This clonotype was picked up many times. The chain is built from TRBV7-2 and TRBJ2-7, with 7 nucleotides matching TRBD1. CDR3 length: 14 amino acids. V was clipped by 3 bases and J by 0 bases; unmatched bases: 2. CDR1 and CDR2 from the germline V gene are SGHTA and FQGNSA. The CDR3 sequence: CASSFYRGSYEQYF. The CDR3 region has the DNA TGTGCCAGCAGCTTCTACAGGGGCTCCTACGAGCAGTACTTC.

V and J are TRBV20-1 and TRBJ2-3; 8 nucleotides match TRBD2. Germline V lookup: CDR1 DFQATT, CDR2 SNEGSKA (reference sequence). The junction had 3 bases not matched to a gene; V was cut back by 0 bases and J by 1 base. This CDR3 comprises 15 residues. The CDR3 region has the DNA TGCAGTGCTAGAGATTCCGGGGGGGGCACAGATACGCAGTATTTT. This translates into CSARDSGGGTDTQYF.

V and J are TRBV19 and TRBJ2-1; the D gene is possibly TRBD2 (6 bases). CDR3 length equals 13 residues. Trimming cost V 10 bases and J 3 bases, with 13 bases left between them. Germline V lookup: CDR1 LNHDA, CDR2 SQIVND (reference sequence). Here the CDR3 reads CATGGVSYNEQFF. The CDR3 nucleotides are TGTGCCACCGGGGGAGTAAGCTACAATGAGCAGTTCTTC.

CDR3 in DNA: TGTGCCAGCACCCGAGCGGGGGGGCGGGCAGATACGCAGTATTTT. This codes for CASTRAGGRADTQYF. The chain employs TRBV28 and TRBJ2-3; 10 positions match TRBD2. This CDR3 comprises 15 residues. Trimming removed 7 bases from V and 4 bases from J; junction bases left unmatched: 8. CDR1 is MDHEN and CDR2 is SYDVKM in the germline V gene.

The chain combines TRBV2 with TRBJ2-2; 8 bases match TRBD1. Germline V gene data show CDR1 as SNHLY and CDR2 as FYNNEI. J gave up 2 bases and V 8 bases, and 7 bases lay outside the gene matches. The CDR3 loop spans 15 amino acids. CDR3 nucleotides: TGTGCCAGCGTGAGGACAGGGCCTAACACCGGGGAGCTGTTTTTT. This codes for CASVRTGPNTGELFF.

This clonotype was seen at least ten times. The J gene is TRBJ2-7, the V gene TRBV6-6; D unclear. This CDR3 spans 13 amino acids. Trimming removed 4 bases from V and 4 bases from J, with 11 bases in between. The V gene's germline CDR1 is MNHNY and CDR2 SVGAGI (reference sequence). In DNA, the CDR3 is TGTGCCAGCAGTTGGCAGGTCCAATACGAGCAGTACTTC. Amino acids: CASSWQVQYEQYF.

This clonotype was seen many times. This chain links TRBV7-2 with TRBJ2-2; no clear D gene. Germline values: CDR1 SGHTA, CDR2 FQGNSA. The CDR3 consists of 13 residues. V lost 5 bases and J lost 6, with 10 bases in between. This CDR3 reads CASSILAAGELFF. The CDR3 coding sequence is TGTGCCAGCAGCATATTAGCTGCCGGGGAGCTGTTTTTT.

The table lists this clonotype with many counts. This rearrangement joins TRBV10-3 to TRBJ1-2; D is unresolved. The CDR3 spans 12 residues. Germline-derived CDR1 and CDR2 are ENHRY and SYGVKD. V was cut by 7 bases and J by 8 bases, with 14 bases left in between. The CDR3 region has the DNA TGTGCCATCAATCCTGAGGGTGGAGGCTACACCTTC. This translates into CAINPEGGGYTF.

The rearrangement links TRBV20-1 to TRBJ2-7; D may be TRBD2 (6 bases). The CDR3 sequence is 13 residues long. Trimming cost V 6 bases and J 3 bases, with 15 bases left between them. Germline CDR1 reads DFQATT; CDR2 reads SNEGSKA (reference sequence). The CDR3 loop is CSAPEGERYEQYF. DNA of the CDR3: TGCAGTGCGCCGGAGGGAGAGCGCTACGAGCAGTACTTC.

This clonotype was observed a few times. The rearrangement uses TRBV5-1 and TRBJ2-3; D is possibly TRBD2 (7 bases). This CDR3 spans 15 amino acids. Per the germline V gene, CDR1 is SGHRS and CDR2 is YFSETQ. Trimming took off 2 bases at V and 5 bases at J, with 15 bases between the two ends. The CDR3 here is CASSFDGGQVDTQYF. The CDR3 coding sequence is TGCGCCAGCAGCTTTGACGGGGGGCAGGTAGATACGCAGTATTTT.

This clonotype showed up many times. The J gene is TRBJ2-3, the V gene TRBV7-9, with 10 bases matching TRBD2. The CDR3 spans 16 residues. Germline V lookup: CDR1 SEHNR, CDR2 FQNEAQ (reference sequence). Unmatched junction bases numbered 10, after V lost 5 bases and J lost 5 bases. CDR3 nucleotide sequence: TGTGCCAGCAGCCCGTCGAGCGGGGGGGCCGTAGATACGCAGTATTTT. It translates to CASSPSSGGAVDTQYF.

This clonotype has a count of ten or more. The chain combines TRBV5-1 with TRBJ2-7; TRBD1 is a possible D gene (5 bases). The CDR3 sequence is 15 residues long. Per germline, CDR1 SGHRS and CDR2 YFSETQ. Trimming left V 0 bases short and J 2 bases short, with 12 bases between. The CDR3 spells CASSLGLGRAYEQYF. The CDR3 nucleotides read TGCGCCAGCAGCTTGGGTTTGGGCAGGGCCTACGAGCAGTACTTC.